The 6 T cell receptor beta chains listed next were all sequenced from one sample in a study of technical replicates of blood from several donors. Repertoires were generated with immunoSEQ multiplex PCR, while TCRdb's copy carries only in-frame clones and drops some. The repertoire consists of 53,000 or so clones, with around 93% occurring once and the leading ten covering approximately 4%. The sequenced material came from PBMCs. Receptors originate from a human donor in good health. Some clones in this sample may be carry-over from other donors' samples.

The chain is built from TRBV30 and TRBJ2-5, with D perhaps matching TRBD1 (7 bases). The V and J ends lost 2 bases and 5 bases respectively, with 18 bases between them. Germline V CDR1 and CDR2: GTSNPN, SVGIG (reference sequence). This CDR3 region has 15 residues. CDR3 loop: CAWSRSAGGTETQYF. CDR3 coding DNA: TGTGCCTGGAGTAGGTCGGCAGGGGGGACGGAGACCCAGTACTTC.

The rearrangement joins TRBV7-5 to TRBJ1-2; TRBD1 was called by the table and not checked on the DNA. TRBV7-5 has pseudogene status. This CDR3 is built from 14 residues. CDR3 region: CARSSRDRRWGYTF. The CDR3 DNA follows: TGTGCCAGAAGCTCACGGGACAGACGGTGGGGCTACACCTTC.

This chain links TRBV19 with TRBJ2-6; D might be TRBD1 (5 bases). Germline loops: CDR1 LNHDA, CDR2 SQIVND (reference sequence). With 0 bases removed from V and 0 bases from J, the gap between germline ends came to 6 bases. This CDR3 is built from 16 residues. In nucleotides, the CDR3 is TGTGCCAGTAGTATAGATCAGGGCTCTGGGGCCAACGTCCTGACTTTC. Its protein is CASSIDQGSGANVLTF. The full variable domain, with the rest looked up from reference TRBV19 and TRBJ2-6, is DGGITQSPKYLFRKEGQNVTLSCEQNLNHDAMYWYRQDPGQGLRLIYYSQIVNDFQKGDIAEGYSVSREKKESFPLTVTSAQKNPTAFYLCASSIDQGSGANVLTFGAGSRLTVL.

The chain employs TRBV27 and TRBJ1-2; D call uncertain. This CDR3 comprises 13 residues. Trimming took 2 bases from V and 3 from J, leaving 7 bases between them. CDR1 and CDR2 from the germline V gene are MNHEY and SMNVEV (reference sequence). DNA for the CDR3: TGTGCCAGCAGTTTAGGGCCGGACTATGGCTACACCTTC. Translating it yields CASSLGPDYGYTF.

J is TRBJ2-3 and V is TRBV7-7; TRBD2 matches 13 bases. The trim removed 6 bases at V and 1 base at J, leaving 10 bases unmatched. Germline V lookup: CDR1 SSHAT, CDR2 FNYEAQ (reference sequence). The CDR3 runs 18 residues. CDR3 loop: CASRYELAGGRGTDTQYF. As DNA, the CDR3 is TGTGCCAGCAGGTACGAACTAGCGGGGGGGCGAGGCACAGATACGCAGTATTTT.

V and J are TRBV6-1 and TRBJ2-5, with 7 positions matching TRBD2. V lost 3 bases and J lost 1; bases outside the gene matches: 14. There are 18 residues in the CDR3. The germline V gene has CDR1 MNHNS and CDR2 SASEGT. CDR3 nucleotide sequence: TGTGCCAGCAGTGAGACTTGGGGGGGGTTAGCGGCCCAAGAGACCCAGTACTTC. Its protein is CASSETWGGLAAQETQYF.